The present TCR beta chain was sequenced within a study of beta chain features in type 1 diabetes. Whole-study findings and limits: All four CD4+ subsets of Type 1 diabetes patients contained TCRB CDR3s that were moderately but significantly shorter.

The isolated RNA, all of it, was reverse transcribed, so expressed TCRB transcripts were what got sequenced. TCRdb's table, derived via immunoSEQ multiplex PCR, lists solely in-frame clones and lacks some. This sample has roughly 180,000 clones, with roughly 8% found just once. About this clone: What it binds is unknown. Germline is not matched at one junction end, which may reflect a read error.

Sequenced material: central memory CD4+ T cells from blood. The receptor was derived from a man in his late teens or twenties with type 1 diabetes.

CDR3 residues: CASSNSGGARNIQYF. For the CDR3, the DNA is TGTGCCAGCAGTAATAGCGGGGGGGCCAGAAACATTCAGTACTTC. The chain is built from TRBV6-5 and TRBJ2-4; 11 bases are a match to TRBD2. The V gene's germline CDR1 is MNHEY and CDR2 SVGAGI. This CDR3 has 15 residues.